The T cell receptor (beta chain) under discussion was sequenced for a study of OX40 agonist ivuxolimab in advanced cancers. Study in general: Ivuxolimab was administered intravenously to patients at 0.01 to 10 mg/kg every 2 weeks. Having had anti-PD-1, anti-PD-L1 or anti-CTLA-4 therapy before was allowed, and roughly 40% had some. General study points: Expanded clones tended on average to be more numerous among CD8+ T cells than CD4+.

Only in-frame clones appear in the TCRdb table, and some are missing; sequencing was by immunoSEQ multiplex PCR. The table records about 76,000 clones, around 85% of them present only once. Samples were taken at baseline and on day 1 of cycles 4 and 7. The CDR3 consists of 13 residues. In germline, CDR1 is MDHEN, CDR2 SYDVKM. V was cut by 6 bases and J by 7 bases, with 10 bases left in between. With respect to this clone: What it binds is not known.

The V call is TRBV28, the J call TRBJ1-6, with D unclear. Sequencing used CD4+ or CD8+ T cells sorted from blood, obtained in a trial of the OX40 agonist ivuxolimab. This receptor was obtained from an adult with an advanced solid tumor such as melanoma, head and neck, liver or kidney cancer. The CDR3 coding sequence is TGTGCCAGCAGCGTGGACGGGAATTCACCCCTCCACTTT. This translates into CASSVDGNSPLHF.